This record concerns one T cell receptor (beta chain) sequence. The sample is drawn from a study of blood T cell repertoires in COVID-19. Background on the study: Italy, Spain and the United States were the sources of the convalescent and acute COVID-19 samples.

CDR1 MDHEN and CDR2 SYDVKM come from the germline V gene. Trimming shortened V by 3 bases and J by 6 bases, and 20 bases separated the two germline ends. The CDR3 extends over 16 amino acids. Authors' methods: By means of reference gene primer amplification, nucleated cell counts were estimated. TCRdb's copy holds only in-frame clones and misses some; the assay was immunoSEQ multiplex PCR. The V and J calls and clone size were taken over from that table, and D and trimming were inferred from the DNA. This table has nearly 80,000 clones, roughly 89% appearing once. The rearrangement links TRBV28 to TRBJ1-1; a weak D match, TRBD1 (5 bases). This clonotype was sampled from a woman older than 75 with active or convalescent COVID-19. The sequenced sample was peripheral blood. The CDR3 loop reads CASSFSGLGSEAEAFF. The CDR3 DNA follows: TGTGCCAGCAGTTTTTCGGGACTTGGGAGTGAAGCTGAAGCTTTCTTT.